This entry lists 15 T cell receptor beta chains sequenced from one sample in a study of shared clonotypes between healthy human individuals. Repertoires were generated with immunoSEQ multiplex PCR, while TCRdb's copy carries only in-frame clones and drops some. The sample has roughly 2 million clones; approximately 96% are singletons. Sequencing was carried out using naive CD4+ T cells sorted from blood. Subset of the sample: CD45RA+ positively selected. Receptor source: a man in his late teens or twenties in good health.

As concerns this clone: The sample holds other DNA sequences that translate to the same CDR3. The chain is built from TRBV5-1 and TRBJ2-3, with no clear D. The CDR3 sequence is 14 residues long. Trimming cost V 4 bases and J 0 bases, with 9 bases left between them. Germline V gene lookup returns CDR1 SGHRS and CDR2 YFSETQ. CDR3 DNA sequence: TGCGCCAGCAGCGTCGACATCAGCACAGATACGCAGTATTTT. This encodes CASSVDISTDTQYF.

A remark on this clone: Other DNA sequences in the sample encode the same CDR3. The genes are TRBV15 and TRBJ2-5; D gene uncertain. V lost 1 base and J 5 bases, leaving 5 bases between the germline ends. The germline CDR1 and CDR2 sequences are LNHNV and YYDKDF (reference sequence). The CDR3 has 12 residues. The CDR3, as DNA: TGTGCCACCAGCAGAGGAAGGGAGACCCAGTACTTC. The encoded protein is CATSRGRETQYF.

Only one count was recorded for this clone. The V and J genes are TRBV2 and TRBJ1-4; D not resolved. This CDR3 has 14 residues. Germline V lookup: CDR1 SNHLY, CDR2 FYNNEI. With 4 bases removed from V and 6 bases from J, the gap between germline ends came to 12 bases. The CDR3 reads CASSANTVDEKLFF. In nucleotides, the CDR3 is TGTGCCAGCAGTGCAAATACTGTAGATGAAAAACTGTTTTTT. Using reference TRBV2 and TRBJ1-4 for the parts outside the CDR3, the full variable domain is EPEVTQTPSHQVTQMGQEVILRCVPISNHLYFYWYRQILGQKVEFLVSFYNNEISEKSEIFDDQFSVERPDGSNFTLKIRSTKLEDSAMYFCASSANTVDEKLFFGSGTQLSVL.

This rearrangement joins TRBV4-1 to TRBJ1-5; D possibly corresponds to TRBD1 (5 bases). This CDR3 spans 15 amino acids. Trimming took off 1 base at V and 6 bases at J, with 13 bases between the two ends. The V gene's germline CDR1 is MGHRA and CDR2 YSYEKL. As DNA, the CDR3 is TGCGCCAGCAGCCAAGTTCCGGGGGTAGGTCAGCCCCAGCATTTT. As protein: CASSQVPGVGQPQHF.

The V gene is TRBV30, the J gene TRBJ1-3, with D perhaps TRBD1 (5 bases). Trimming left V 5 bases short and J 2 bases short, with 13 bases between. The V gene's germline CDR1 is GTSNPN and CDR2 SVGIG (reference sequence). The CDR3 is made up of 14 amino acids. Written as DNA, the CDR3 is TGTGCCTGGTTTACAGGATTTGCTGGAAACACCATATATTTT. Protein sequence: CAWFTGFAGNTIYF.

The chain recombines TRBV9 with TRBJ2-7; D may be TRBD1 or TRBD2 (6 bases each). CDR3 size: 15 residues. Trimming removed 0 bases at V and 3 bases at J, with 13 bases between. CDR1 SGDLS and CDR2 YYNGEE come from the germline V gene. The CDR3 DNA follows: TGTGCCAGCAGCGTAGCCTGGGGGGACAACTACGAGCAGTACTTC. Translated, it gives CASSVAWGDNYEQYF.

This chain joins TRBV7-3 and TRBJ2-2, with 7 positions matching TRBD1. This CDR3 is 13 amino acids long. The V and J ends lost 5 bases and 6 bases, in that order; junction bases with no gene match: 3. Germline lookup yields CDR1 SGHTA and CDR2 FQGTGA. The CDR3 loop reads CASSITGAGELFF. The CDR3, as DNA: TGTGCCAGCAGCATCACAGGGGCCGGGGAGCTGTTTTTT.

The CDR3 nucleotides are TGTGCCTGGAGTGTAATCGTTGGCTATCTCACAGATACGCAGTATTTT. The encoded protein is CAWSVIVGYLTDTQYF. The chain joins TRBV30 to TRBJ2-3; the D is unclear. In germline, CDR1 is GTSNPN, CDR2 SVGIG (reference sequence). This CDR3 is built from 16 residues. Trimming removed 0 bases at V and 2 bases at J, with 15 bases between.

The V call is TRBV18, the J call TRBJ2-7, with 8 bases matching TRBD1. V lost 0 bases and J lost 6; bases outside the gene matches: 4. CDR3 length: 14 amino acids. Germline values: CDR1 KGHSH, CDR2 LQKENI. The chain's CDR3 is CASSPPAGGAEQYF. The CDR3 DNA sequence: TGTGCCAGCTCACCACCGGCAGGGGGCGCCGAGCAGTACTTC.

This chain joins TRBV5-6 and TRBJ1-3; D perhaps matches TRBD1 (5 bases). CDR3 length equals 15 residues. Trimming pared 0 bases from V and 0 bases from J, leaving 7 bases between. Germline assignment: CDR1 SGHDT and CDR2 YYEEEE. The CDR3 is CASSLVTASGNTIYF. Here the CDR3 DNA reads TGTGCCAGCAGCTTGGTGACAGCCTCTGGAAACACCATATATTTT.

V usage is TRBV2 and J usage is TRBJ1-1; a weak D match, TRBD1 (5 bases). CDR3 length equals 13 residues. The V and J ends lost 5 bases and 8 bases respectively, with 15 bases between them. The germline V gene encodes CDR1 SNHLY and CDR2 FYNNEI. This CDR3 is CASSSTGGREAFF. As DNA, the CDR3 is TGTGCCAGCAGTTCTACAGGAGGGAGGGAAGCTTTCTTT. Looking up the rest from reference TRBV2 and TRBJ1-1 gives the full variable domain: EPEVTQTPSHQVTQMGQEVILRCVPISNHLYFYWYRQILGQKVEFLVSFYNNEISEKSEIFDDQFSVERPDGSNFTLKIRSTKLEDSAMYFCASSSTGGREAFFGQGTRLTVV.

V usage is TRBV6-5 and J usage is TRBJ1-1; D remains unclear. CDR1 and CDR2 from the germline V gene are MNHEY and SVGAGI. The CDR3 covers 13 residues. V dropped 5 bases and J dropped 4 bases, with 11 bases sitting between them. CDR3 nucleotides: TGTGCCAGCAGTCAAGGGAAGGGCACTGAAGCTTTCTTT. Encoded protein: CASSQGKGTEAFF.

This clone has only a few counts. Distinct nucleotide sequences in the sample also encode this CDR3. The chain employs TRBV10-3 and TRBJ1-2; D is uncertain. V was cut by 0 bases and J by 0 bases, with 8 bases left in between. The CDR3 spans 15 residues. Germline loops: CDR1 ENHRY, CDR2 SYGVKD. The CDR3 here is CAISESSGANYGYTF. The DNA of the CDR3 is TGTGCCATCAGTGAGTCAAGCGGAGCTAACTATGGCTACACCTTC.

The CDR3 DNA is TGCGCCAGCAGCTTGAGGGCTACGACAAAAGAGACCCAGTACTTC. Translation gives CASSLRATTKETQYF. The chain combines TRBV5-1 with TRBJ2-5; D gene uncertain. V lost 1 base to trimming and J lost 3 bases, with 13 bases between them. Germline V gives CDR1 SGHRS, CDR2 YFSETQ. This CDR3 spans 15 amino acids. The full variable domain, in which reference TRBV5-1 and TRBJ2-5 provide the parts outside the CDR3, is KAGVTQTPRYLIKTRGQQVTLSCSPISGHRSVSWYQQTPGQGLQFLFEYFSETQRNKGNFPGRFSGRQFSNSRSEMNVSTLELGDSALYLCASSLRATTKETQYFGPGTRLLVL.

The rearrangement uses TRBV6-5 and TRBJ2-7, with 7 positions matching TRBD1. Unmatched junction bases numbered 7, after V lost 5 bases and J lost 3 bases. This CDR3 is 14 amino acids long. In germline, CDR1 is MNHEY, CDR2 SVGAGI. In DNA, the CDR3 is TGTGCCAGCAGTCCGCAGACAGGGAACTACGAGCAGTACTTC. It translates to CASSPQTGNYEQYF.